A single sample gave rise to the 8 T cell receptor beta chains below, sequenced in a study of response to subunit inactivated influenza vaccine. Via MiXCR, TCRdb re-called the RT-PCR reads, giving one row per CDR3 protein. The data show 600,000 to 850,000 distinct CDR3 sequences, less than 15% seen once. The material was PBMCs from blood, obtained 14 days before vaccination. The source is a man aged 50-59 years who received an inactivated influenza vaccine.

This clonotype has just a few counts. This chain joins TRBV5-1 and TRBJ1-1, with TRBD1 matching 10 bases. CDR1 and CDR2 (germline): SGHRS, YFSETQ. J lost 4 bases, V lost 0 bases, and 15 bases had no gene match. The CDR3 loop spans 19 amino acids. The CDR3 nucleotides are TGCGCCAGCAGCTTGGCCGGAACCGGGACAGGGGTGTGGCGCACTGAAGCTTTCTTT. Its translation: CASSLAGTGTGVWRTEAFF.

This clonotype was counted many times. This sequence joins TRBV4-3 and TRBJ1-2, with D uncertain. CDR3 size: 16 residues. Per the germline V gene, CDR1 is LGHNA and CDR2 is YSLEER. Trimming left V 1 base short and J 4 bases short, with 16 bases between. This CDR3 reads CASSQAAVGGVYGYTF. For the CDR3, the DNA is TGCGCCAGCAGCCAAGCAGCGGTCGGAGGTGTCTATGGCTACACCTTC.

This clonotype was observed a handful of times. The gene calls are TRBV6-5 and TRBJ2-1; D might be TRBD1 (5 bases). V was clipped by 1 base and J by 7 bases, with 17 bases between them. Per the germline V gene, CDR1 is MNHEY and CDR2 is SVGAGI. The CDR3 is 16 amino acids. The CDR3 DNA follows: TGTGCCAGCAGTTACTTAAGACAGACCTCTGGGAATGAGCAGTTCTTC. As protein: CASSYLRQTSGNEQFF.

This clonotype was seen a handful of times. The gene calls are TRBV28 and TRBJ2-6; 8 positions agree with TRBD1. CDR3 size: 17 residues. Trimming removed 8 bases from V and 3 bases from J; junction bases left unmatched: 12. Germline V lookup: CDR1 MDHEN, CDR2 SYDVKM. CDR3: CASSTGVGLGGANVLTF. DNA of the CDR3: TGTGCCAGCTCGACAGGGGTTGGATTGGGTGGGGCCAACGTCCTGACTTTC.

This clonotype was seen ten or more times. The rearrangement uses TRBV12-3 or TRBV12-4 and TRBJ2-1; D is unclear. The CDR3 covers 13 residues. V was trimmed by 7 bases and J by 4 bases, leaving 11 bases between them. The CDR3 region is CASTTGPYNEQFF. CDR3 sequence (DNA): TGTGCCAGCACCACCGGTCCTTACAATGAGCAGTTCTTC.

This chain joins TRBV7-2 and TRBJ2-1; D remains ambiguous. Germline V gene lookup returns CDR1 SGHTA and CDR2 FQGNSA. This CDR3 has 15 residues. Trimming removed 5 bases from V and 0 bases from J, with 11 bases in between. CDR3 coding DNA: TGTGCCAGCAGCATGGACCGTAGCTCCTACAATGAGCAGTTCTTC. Its protein product is CASSMDRSSYNEQFF.

This clonotype showed up many times. The V gene is TRBV12-3 or TRBV12-4, the J gene TRBJ2-2; no clear D. This CDR3 is built from 17 residues. Trimming removed 6 bases from V and 2 bases from J, with 19 bases in between. The CDR3 DNA is TGTGCCAGCAGCCAGGCCAAGGGCCAGCTTAACACCGGGGAGCTGTTTTTT. It specifies CASSQAKGQLNTGELFF.

This clonotype has just a few counts. The chain couples TRBV12-3 or TRBV12-4 to TRBJ2-6; possible D gene TRBD1, 5 bases. The V gene lost 3 bases and the J gene lost 0 bases, with 12 bases spanning the gap. The CDR3 spans 17 residues. CDR3 DNA: TGTGCCAGCAGTTTTTTCCCAGGGAACTCTGGGGCCAACGTCCTGACTTTC. Its protein product is CASSFFPGNSGANVLTF.